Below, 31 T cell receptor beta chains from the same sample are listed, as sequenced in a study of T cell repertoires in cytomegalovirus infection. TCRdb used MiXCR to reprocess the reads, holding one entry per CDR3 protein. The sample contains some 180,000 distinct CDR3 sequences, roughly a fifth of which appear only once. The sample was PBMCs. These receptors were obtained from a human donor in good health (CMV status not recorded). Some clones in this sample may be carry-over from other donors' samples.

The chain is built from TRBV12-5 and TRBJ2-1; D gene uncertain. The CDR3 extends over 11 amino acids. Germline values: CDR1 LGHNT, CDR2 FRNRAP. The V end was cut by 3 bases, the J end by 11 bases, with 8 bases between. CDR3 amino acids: CASGLVAKQFF. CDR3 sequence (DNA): TGTGCTAGTGGTTTAGTGGCTAAGCAGTTCTTC.

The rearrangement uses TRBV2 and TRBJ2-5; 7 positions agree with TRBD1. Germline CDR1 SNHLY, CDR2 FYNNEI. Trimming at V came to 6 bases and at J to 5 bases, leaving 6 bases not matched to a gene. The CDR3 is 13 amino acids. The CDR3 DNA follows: TGTGCCAGCAGCGCCGGGACAGACGAGACCCAGTACTTC. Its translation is CASSAGTDETQYF. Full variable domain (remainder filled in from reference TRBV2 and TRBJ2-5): EPEVTQTPSHQVTQMGQEVILRCVPISNHLYFYWYRQILGQKVEFLVSFYNNEISEKSEIFDDQFSVERPDGSNFTLKIRSTKLEDSAMYFCASSAGTDETQYFGPGTRLLVL.

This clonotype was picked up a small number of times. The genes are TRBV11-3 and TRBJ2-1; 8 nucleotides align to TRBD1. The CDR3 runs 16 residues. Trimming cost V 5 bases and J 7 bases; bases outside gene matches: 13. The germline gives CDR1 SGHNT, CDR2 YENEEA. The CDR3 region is CASSKIISTGDNEQFF. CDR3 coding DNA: TGTGCCAGCAGCAAGATCATATCGACAGGGGATAATGAGCAGTTCTTC.

CDR3 region: CASSPPSSYNEQFF. In DNA form, the CDR3 reads TGTGCCAGCTCACCACCCAGCTCCTACAATGAGCAGTTCTTC. The genes are TRBV18 and TRBJ2-1; D gene unclear. Trimming cost V 0 bases and J 0 bases, with 3 bases left between them. This CDR3 is 14 amino acids long. Germline V gene lookup returns CDR1 KGHSH and CDR2 LQKENI. The entire variable domain, with the rest obtained from reference TRBV18 and TRBJ2-1, is as follows: NAGVMQNPRHLVRRRGQEARLRCSPMKGHSHVYWYRQLPEEGLKFMVYLQKENIIDESGMPKERFSAEFPKEGPSILRIQQVVRGDSAAYFCASSPPSSYNEQFFGPGTRLTVL.

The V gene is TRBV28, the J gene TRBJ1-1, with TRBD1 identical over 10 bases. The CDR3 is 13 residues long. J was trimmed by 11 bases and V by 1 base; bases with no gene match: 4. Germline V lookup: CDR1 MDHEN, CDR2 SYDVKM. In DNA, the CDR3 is TGTGCCAGCAGTTTATCGGGACAGGGGTTCGCTTTCTTT. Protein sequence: CASSLSGQGFAFF.

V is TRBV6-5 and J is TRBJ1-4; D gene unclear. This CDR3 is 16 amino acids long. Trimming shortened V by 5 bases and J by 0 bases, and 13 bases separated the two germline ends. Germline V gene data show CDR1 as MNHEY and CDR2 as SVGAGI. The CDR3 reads CASSPFDLATNEKLFF. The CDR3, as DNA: TGTGCCAGCAGTCCCTTTGACCTCGCAACTAATGAAAAACTGTTTTTT.

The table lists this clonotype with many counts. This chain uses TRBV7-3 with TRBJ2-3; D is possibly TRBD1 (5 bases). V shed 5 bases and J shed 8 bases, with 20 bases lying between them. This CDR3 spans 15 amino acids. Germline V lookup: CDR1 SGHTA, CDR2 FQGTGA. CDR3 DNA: TGTGCCAGCAGCCTCAACGCAGGGCTCGGTCGTACGCAGTATTTT. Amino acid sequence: CASSLNAGLGRTQYF.

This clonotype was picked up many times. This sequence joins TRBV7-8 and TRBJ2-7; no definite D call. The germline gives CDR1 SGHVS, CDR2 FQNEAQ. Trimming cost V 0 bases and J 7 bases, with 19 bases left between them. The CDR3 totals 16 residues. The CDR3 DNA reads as TGTGCCAGCAGCTTAGCGCTGGGATTCGGCTTATCGGAGCAGTACTTC. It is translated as CASSLALGFGLSEQYF.

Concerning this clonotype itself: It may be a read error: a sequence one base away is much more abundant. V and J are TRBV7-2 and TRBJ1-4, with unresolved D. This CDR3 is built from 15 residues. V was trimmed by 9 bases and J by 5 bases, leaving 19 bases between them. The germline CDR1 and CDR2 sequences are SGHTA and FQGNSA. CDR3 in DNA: TGTGCCAGGAGCCGATCGGGCCAGATGAATGAAAAACTGTTTTTT. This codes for CARSRSGQMNEKLFF. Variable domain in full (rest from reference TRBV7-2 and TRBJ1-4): GAGVSQSPSNKVTEKGKDVELRCDPISGHTALYWYRQSLGQGLEFLIYFQGNSAPDKSGLPSDRFSAERTGGSVSTLTIQRTQQEDSAVYLCARSRSGQMNEKLFFGSGTQLSVL.

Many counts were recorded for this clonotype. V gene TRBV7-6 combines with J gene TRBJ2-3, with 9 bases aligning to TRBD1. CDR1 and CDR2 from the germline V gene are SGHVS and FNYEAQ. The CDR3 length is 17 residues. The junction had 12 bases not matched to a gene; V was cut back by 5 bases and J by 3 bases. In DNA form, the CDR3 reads TGTGCCAGCAGCCACTCGTCCCGACAGGGGGGGACAGATACGCAGTATTTT. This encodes CASSHSSRQGGTDTQYF.

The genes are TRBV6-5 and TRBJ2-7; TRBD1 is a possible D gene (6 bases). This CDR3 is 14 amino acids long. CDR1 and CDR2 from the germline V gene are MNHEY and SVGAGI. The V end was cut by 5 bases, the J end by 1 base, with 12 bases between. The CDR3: CASSRSRGSYEQYF. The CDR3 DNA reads TGTGCCAGCAGTCGATCCAGGGGTTCCTACGAGCAGTACTTC.

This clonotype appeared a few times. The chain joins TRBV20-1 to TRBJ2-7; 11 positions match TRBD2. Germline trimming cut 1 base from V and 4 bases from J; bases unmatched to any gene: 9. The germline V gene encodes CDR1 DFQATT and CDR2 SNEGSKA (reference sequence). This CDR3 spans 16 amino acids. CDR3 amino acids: CSARARGGLAGYEQYF. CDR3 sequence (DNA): TGCAGTGCTAGAGCGCGGGGAGGACTAGCGGGTTACGAGCAGTACTTC.

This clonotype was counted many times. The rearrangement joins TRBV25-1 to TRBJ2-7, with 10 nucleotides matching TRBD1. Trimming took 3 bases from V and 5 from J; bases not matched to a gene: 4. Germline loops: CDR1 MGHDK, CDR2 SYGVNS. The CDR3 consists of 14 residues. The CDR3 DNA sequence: TGTGCCAGCAGTGAGGGACAGGGGCTCGACGAGCAGTACTTC. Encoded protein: CASSEGQGLDEQYF.

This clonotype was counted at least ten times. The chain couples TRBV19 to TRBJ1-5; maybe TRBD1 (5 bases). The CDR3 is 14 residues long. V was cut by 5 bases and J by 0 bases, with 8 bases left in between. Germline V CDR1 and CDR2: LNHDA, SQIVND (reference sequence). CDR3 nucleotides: TGTGCCAGTAGTGTGGGGGGTAGCAATCAGCCCCAGCATTTT. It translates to CASSVGGSNQPQHF.

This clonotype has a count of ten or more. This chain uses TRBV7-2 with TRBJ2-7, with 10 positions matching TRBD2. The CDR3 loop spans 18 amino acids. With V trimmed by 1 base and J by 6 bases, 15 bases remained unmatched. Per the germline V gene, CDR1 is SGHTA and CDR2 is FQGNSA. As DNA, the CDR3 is TGTGCCAGCAGCTTAGTTCTAAGAGGTTCTAGCGGGAGACCCGAGCAGTACTTC. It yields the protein CASSLVLRGSSGRPEQYF.

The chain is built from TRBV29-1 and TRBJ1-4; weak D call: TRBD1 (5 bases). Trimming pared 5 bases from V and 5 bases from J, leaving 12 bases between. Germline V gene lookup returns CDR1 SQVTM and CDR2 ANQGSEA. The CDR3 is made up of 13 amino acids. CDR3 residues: CSVMGRGNEKLFF. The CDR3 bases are TGCAGCGTTATGGGACGGGGGAATGAAAAACTGTTTTTT.

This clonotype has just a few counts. The chain's CDR3 is CASSQDRSRTGDGYTF. The CDR3 nucleotides read TGTGCCAGCAGCCAAGATCGATCCAGGACAGGGGATGGCTACACCTTC. The gene calls are TRBV14 and TRBJ1-2; TRBD1 agrees at 9 bases. CDR1 and CDR2 from the germline V gene are SGHDN and FVKESK. V lost 0 bases and J lost 6; bases outside the gene matches: 8. The CDR3 contains 16 residues.

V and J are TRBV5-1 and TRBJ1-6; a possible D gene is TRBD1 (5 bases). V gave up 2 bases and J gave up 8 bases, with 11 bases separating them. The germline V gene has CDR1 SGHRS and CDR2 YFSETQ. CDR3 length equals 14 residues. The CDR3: CASSFKLGDSPLHF. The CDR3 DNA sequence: TGCGCCAGCAGCTTTAAACTGGGGGATTCACCCCTCCACTTT.

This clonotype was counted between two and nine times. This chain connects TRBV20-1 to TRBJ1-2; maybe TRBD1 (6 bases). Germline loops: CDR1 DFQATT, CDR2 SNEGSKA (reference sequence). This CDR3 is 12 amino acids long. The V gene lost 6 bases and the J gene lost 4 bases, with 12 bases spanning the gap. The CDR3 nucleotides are TGCAGTGCCAAGGACAGAGCCTATGGCTACACCTTC. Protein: CSAKDRAYGYTF.

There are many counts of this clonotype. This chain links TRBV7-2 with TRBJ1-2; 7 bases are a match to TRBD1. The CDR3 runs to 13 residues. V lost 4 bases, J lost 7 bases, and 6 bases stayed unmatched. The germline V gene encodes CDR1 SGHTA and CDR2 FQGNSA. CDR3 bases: TGTGCCAGCAGCTCCCGGACAGGCATTGGCTACACCTTC. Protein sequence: CASSSRTGIGYTF.

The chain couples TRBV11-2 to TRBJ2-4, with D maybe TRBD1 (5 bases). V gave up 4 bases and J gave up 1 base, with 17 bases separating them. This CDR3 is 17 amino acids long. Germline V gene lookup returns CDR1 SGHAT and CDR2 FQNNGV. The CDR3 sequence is CASSSLGAGNAKNIQYF. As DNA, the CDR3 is TGTGCCAGCAGCTCTCTTGGGGCAGGGAACGCCAAAAACATTCAGTACTTC.

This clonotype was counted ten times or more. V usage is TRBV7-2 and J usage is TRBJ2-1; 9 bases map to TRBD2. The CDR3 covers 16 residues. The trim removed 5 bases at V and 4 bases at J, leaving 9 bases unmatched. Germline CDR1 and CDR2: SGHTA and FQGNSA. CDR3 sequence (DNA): TGTGCCAGCAGCCCGAGGGTGACTAGCGGTTACAATGAGCAGTTCTTC. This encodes CASSPRVTSGYNEQFF.

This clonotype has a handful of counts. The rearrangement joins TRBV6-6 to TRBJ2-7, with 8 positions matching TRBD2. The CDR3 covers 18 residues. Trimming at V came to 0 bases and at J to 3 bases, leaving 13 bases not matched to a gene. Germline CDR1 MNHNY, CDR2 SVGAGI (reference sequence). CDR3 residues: CASSYSVIPGLEGYEQYF. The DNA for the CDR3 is TGTGCCAGCAGTTACTCGGTTATCCCGGGACTAGAAGGCTACGAGCAGTACTTC.

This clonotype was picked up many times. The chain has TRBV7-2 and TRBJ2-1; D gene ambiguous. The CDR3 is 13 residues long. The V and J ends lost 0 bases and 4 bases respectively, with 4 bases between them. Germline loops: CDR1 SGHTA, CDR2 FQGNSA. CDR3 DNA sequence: TGTGCCAGCAGCTTAGCGATTTACAATGAGCAGTTCTTC. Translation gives CASSLAIYNEQFF.

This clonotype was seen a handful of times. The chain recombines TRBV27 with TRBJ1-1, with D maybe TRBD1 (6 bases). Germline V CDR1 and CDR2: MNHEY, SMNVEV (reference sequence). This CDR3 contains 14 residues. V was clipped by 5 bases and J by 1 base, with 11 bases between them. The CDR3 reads CASSARGGNTEAFF. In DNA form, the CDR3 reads TGTGCCAGCAGTGCGAGGGGGGGGAACACTGAAGCTTTCTTT.

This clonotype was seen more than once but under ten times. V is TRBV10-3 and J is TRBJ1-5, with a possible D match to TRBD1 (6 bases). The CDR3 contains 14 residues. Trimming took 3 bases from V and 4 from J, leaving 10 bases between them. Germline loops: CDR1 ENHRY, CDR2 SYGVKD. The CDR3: CAISDGTLNQPQHF. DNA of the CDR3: TGTGCCATCAGTGACGGGACACTGAATCAGCCCCAGCATTTT.

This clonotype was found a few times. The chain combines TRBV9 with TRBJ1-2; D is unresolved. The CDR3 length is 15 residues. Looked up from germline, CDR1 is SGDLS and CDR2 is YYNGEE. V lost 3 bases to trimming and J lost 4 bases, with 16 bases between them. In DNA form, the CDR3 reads TGTGCCAGCAGCGACGACTCACGAGAAACCTATGGCTACACCTTC. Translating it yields CASSDDSRETYGYTF. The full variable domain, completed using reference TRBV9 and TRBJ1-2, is DSGVTQTPKHLITATGQRVTLRCSPRSGDLSVYWYQQSLDQGLQFLIQYYNGEERAKGNILERFSAQQFPDLHSELNLSSLELGDSALYFCASSDDSRETYGYTFGSGTRLTVV.

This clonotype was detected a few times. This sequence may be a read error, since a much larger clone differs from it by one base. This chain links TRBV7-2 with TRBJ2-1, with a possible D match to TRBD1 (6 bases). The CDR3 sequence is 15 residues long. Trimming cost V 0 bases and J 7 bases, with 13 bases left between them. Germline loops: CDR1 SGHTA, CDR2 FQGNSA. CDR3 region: CASSLAGATGNEQFF. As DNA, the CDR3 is TGTGCCAGCAGCTTAGCCGGTGCCACAGGGAATGAGCAGTTCTTC.

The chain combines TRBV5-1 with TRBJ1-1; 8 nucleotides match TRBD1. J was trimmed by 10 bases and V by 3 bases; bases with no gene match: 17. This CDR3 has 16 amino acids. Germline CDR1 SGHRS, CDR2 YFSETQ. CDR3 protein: CASSSRDLTGESGAFF. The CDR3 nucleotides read TGCGCCAGCAGCTCCCGAGATTTGACAGGGGAGAGTGGAGCTTTCTTT.

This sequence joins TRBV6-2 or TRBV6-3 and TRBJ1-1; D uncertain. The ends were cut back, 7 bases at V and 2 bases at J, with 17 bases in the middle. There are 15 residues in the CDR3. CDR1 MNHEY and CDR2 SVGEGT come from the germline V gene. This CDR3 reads CASTIFGYPNTEAFF. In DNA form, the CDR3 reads TGTGCCAGCACTATTTTTGGCTATCCAAACACTGAAGCTTTCTTT.

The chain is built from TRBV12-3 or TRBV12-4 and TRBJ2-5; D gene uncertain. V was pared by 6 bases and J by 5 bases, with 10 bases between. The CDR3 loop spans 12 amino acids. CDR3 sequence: CASSRRSETQYF. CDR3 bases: TGTGCCAGCAGCCGACGGTCCGAGACCCAGTACTTC.